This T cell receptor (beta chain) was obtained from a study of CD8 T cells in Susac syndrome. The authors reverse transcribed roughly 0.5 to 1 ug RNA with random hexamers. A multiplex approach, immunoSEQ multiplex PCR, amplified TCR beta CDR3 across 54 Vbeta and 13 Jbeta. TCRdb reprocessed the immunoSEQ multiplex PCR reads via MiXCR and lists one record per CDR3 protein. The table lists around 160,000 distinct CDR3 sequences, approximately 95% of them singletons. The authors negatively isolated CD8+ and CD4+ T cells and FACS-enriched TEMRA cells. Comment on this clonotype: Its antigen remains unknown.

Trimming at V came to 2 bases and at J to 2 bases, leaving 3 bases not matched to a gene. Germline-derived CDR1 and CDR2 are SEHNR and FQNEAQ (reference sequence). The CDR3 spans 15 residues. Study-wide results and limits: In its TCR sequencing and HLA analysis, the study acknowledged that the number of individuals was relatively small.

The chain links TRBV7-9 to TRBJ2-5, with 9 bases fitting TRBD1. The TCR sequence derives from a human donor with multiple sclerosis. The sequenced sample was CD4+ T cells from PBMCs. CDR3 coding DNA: TGTGCCAGCAGCTTAACAGGACAGGGGCAAGAGACCCAGTACTTC. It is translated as CASSLTGQGQETQYF. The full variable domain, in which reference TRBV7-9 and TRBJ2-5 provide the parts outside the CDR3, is DTGVSQNPRHKITKRGQNVTFRCDPISEHNRLYWYRQTLGQGPEFLTYFQNEAQLEKSRLLSDRFSAERPKGSFSTLEIQRTEQGDSAMYLCASSLTGQGQETQYFGPGTRLLVL.